This TCR beta chain was found in a study of T cell repertoires in cytomegalovirus infection. Turning to the study itself: Use of recently identified HLA-C-restricted and well-studied HLA-B-restricted CMV epitopes was part of the study. It can be stated that public TCR beta signatures indicated CMV infection as well as a matching HLA type.

One entry per CDR3 protein, called by TCRdb with MiXCR from the reads. Of around 540,000 distinct CDR3 sequences detected, roughly a third appear once; the ten largest clones hold about a sixth. V shed 1 base and J 1 base; nucleotides not matched to a gene: 2. This CDR3 is built from 15 residues. Germline V gene sequence: CDR1 SGHTA, CDR2 FQGNSA. This clonotype was seen only a few times. What it binds is not known. Study-wide results and limits: The ex vivo response was dominated by HLA-C-restricted CMV-specific TCR beta clonotypes.

This specimen consisted of cultured PBMCs, obtained from culture after CMV antigen stimulation. This clonotype was sampled from a human donor in good health (CMV status not recorded). Some clones in this sample may be carry-over from other donors' samples. This sequence joins TRBV7-2 and TRBJ2-3, with 7 bases matching TRBD2. Here the CDR3 reads CASSLEAGGTDTQYF. CDR3 in DNA: TGTGCCAGCAGCTTAGAGGCGGGAGGCACAGATACGCAGTATTTT.